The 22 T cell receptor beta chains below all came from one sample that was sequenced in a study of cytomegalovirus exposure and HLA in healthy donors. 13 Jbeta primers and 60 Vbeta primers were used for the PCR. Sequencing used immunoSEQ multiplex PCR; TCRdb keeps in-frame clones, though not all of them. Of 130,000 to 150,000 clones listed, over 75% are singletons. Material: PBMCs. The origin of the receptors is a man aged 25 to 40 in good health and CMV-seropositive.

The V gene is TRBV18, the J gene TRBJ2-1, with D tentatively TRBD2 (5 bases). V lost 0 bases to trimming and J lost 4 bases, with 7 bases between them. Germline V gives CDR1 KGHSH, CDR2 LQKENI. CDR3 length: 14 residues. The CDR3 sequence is CASSPPGLYNEQFF. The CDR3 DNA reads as TGTGCCAGCTCACCACCAGGACTTTACAATGAGCAGTTCTTC.

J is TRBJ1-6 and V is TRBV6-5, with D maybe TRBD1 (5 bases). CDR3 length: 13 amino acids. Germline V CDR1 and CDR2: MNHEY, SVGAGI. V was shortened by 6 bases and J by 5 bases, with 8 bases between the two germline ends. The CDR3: CASRGLNNSPLHF. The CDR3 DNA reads TGTGCCAGCAGGGGACTTAATAATTCACCCCTCCACTTT.

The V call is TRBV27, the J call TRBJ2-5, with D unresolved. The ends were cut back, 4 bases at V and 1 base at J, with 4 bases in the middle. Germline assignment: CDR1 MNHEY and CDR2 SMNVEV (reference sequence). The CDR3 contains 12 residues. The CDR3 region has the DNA TGTGCCAGCAGTTCGTCCCAAGAGACCCAGTACTTC. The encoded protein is CASSSSQETQYF.

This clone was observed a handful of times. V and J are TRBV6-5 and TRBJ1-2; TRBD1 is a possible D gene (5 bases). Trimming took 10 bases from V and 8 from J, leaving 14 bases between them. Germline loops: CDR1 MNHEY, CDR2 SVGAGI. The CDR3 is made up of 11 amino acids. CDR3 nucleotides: TGTGCCACCCGGACACGCCAAGGCTACACCTTC. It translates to CATRTRQGYTF.

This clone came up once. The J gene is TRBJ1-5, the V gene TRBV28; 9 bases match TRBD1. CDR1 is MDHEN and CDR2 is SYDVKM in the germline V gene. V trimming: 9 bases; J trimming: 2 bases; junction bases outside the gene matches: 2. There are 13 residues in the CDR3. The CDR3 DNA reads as TGTGCCAGTCGGACAGGGGGCAATCAGCCCCAGCATTTT. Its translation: CASRTGGNQPQHF.

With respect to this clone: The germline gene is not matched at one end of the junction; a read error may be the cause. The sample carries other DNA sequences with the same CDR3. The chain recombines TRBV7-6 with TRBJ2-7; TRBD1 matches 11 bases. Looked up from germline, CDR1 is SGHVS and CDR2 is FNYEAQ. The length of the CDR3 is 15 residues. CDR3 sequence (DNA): TGTGCCAGCATTAGAGGGACAGGGGGTCTCTACGAGCAGTACTTT. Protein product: CASIRGTGGLYEQYF. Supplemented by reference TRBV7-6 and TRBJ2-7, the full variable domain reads GAGVSQSPRYKVTKRGQDVALRCDPISGHVSLYWYRQALGQGPEFLTYFNYEAQQDKSGLPNDRFSAERPEGSISTLTIQRTEQRDSAMYRCASIRGTGGLYEQYFGPGTRLTVT.

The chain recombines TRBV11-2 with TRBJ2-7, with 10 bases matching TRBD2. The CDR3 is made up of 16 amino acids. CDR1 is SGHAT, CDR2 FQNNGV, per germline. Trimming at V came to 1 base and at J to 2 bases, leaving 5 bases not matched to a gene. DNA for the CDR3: TGTGCCAGCAGCTTAGGATCTAGCGGGAGTCCCTACGAGCAGTACTTC. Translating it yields CASSLGSSGSPYEQYF.

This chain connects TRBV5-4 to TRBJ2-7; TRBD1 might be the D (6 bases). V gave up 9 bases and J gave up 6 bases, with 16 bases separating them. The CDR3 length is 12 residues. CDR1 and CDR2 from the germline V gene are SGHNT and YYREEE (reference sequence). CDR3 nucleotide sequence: TGTGCCACCCAGGGGTCCTCCGCCGAGCAGTACTTC. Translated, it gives CATQGSSAEQYF. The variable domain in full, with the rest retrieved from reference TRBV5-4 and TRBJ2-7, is ETGVTQSPTHLIKTRGQQVTLRCSSQSGHNTVSWYQQALGQGPQFIFQYYREEENGRGNFPPRFSGLQFPNYSSELNVNALELDDSALYLCATQGSSAEQYFGPGTRLTVT.

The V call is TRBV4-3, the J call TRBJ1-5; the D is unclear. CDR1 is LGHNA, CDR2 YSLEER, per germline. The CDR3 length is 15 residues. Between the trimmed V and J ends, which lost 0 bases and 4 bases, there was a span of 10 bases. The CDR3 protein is CASSQDVEINQPQHF. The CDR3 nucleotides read TGCGCCAGCAGCCAAGATGTCGAGATTAATCAGCCCCAGCATTTT.

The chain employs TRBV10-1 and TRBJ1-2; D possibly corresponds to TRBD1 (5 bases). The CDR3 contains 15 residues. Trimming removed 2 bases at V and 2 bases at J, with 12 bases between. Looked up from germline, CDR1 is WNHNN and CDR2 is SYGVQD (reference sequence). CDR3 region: CASSEGALLNYGYTF. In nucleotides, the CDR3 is TGCGCCAGCAGTGAGGGGGCTTTGTTAAACTATGGCTACACCTTC.

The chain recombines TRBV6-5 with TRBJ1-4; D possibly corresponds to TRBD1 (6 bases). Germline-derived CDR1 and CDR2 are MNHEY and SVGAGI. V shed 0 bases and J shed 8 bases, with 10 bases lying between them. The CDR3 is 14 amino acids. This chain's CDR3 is CASSYSDSYEKLFF. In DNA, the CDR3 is TGTGCCAGCAGTTACTCGGACAGTTACGAAAAACTGTTTTTT.

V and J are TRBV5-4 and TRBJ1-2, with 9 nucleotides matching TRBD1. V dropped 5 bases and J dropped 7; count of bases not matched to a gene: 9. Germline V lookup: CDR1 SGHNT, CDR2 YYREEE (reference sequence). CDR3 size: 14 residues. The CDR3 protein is CASRTGTGTLGYTF. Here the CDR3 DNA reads TGTGCCAGCAGAACCGGGACAGGGACCCTTGGCTACACCTTC.

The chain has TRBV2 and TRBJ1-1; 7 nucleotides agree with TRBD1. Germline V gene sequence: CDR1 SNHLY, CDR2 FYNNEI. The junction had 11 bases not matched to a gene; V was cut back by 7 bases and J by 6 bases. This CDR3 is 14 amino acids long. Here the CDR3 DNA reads TGTGCCAGCACCCGAACAGGGGATAGCGCTGAAGCTTTCTTT. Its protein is CASTRTGDSAEAFF.

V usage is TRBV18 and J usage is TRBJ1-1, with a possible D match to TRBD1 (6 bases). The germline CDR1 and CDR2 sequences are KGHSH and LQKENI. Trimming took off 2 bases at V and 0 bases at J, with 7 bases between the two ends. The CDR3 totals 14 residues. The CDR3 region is CASSPDRLNTEAFF. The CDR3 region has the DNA TGTGCCAGCTCACCAGACAGGCTGAACACTGAAGCTTTCTTT.

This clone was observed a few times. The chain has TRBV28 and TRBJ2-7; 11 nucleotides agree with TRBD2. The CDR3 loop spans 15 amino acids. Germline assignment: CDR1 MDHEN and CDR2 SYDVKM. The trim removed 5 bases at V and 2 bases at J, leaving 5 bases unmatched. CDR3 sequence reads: CASSLGTSGAYEQYF. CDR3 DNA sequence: TGTGCCAGCAGTCTCGGGACTAGCGGAGCCTACGAGCAGTACTTC.

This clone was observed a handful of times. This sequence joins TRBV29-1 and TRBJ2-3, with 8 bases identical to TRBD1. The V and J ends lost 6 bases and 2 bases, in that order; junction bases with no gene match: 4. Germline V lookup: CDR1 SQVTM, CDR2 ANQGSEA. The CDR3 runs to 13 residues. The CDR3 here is CSVTDRVTDTQYF. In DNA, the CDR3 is TGCAGCGTCACGGACAGGGTCACAGATACGCAGTATTTT.

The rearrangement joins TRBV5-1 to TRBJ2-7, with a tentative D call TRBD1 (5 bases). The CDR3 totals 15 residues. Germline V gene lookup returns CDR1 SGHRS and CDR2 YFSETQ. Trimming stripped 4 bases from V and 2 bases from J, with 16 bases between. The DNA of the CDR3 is TGCGCCAGCAGCAGGGGCACAGTGGATACCTACGAGCAGTACTTC. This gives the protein CASSRGTVDTYEQYF.

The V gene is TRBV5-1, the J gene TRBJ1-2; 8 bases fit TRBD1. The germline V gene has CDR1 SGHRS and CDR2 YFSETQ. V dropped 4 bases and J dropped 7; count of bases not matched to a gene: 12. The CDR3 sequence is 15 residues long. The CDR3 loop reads CASSQIGQGKSGYTF. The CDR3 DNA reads TGCGCCAGCAGCCAGATAGGACAGGGTAAGAGTGGCTACACCTTC.

CDR3 loop: CASSLEGTGGAPIYF. The CDR3 DNA reads as TGTGCCAGCAGCTTAGAGGGGACAGGGGGCGCGCCGATTTACTTC. This chain connects TRBV7-6 to TRBJ2-7; 12 bases are a match to TRBD1. V lost 1 base and J lost 13; bases outside the gene matches: 11. The germline V gene encodes CDR1 SGHVS and CDR2 FNYEAQ. The length of the CDR3 is 15 residues.

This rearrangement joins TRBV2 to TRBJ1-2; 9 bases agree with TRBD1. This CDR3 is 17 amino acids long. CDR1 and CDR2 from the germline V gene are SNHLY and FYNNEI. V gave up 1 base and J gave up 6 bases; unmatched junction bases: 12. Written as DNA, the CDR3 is TGTGCCAGCAGTGAAGTCGAGTACCAGCGGACAGGGGATGGCTACACCTTC. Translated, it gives CASSEVEYQRTGDGYTF.

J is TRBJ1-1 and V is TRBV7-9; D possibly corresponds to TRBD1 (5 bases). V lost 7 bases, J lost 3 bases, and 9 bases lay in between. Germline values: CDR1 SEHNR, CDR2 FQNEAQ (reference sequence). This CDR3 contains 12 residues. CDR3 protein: CASKSRDTEAFF. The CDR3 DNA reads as TGTGCCAGCAAGTCCAGGGACACTGAAGCTTTCTTT.

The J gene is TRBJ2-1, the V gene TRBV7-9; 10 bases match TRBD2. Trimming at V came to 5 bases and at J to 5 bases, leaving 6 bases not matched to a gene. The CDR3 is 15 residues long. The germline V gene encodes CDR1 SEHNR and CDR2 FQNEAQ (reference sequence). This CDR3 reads CASSPGTSANNEQFF. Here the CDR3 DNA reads TGTGCCAGCAGCCCCGGGACTAGCGCAAACAATGAGCAGTTCTTC.